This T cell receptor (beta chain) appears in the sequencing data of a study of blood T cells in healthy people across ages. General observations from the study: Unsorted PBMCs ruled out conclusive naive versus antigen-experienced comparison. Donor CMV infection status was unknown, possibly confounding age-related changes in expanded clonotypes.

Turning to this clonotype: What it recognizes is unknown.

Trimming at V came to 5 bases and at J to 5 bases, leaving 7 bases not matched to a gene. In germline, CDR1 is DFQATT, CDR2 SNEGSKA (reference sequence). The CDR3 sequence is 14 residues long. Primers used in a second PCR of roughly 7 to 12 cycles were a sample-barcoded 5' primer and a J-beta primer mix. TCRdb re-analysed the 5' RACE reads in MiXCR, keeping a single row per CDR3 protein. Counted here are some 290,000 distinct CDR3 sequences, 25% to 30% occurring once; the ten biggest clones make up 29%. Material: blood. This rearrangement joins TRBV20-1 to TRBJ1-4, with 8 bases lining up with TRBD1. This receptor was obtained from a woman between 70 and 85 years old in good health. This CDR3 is CSAGGGQANEKLFF. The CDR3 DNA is TGCAGTGCTGGTGGGGGACAGGCCAATGAAAAACTGTTTTTT.